Listed below are T cell receptor beta chains from one sample, sequenced in a study of cytomegalovirus exposure and HLA in healthy donors. Clones were read by immunoSEQ multiplex PCR, and TCRdb kept only the in-frame ones, dropping some. There are fewer than 140,000 clones in the sample; under 80% occur only once, and under 4% lies in the top ten. Source material: PBMCs. These receptors came from a man aged 55 to 70 in good health and CMV-seronegative. Both conserved end residues are part of each CDR3. A D gene is named only where the DNA matches it firmly. Rows may omit the clone size; those that give it use once, few, many or a size class.

clone size	V gene	D gene	J gene	CDR3 length	CDR3 DNA	CDR3 protein
.	TRBV9	.	TRBJ2-5	15	TGTGCCAGCAGCGTAGATCTATCACGCGGGTTAACCCAGTACTTC	CASSVDLSRGLTQYF
few	TRBV7-8	TRBD1	TRBJ1-2	16	TGTGCCAGCAGCTTAGCGACAGGGACCTCCCCGCTGGGCTACACCTTC	CASSLATGTSPLGYTF
.	TRBV19	TRBD2	TRBJ2-1	11	TGTGCCAGTAACCCGGGGGGTGAGCAGTTCTTC	CASNPGGEQFF
.	TRBV27	TRBD1	TRBJ2-5	20	TGTGCCAGCAGTTTATTCTTCCTTCGGGACAGGGGAATCCGCAAGGAGACCCAGTACTTC	CASSLFFLRDRGIRKETQYF
.	TRBV11-1	TRBD1	TRBJ2-7	15	TGTGCCAGCAGCTCTACCGGGACAGGGGTTGGGGAGCAGTACTTC	CASSSTGTGVGEQYF
.	TRBV18	TRBD1	TRBJ1-3	17	TGTGCCAGCTCACCGCTGCCTGGGACAGCCTCTGGAAACACCATATATTTT	CASSPLPGTASGNTIYF
.	TRBV19	.	TRBJ1-2	13	TGTGCCAGTAGTGCGGGAGAGCTCTATGGCTACACCTTC	CASSAGELYGYTF
once	TRBV19	.	TRBJ1-3	15	TGTGCCAGTAGTCCACTTAGAGGTTCTGGAAACACCATATATTTT	CASSPLRGSGNTIYF
.	TRBV7-2	.	TRBJ2-1	15	TGTGCCAGCAGCTTAGTTGCGGCCCCCTACAATGAGCAGTTCTTC	CASSLVAAPYNEQFF
few	TRBV2	.	TRBJ1-3	13	TGTGCCAGCAGGATGAGCTCTGGAAACACCATATATTTT	CASRMSSGNTIYF
.	TRBV7-2	TRBD2	TRBJ2-1	15	TGTGCCAGCAGCACACTAGCGGGGGGGCGGAATGAGCAGTTCTTC	CASSTLAGGRNEQFF
.	TRBV7-8	TRBD2	TRBJ2-5	16	TGTGCCAGCAGCTGGACTAGCGGGGGGCCCCAAGAGACCCAGTACTTC	CASSWTSGGPQETQYF
.	TRBV4-3	TRBD1	TRBJ1-2	15	TGCGCCAGCAGCCTAACCGGGACAGGGCGCTATGGCTACACCTTC	CASSLTGTGRYGYTF
.	TRBV25-1	TRBD1	TRBJ1-2	15	TGTGCCAGCAGTGAATTAGGGACAGGGGGCTATGGCTACCCCTTC	CASSELGTGGYGYPF
.	TRBV19	.	TRBJ2-1	14	TGTGCCAGCCGCGGGGACCGTATGATAAATGAGCAGTTCTTC	CASRGDRMINEQFF
.	TRBV5-1	TRBD2	TRBJ2-3	20	TGCGCCAGCAGCTGGCAGACTAGCGGGGGGCCAAACGGTGGGACAGATACGCAGTATTTT	CASSWQTSGGPNGGTDTQYF
.	TRBV5-1	.	TRBJ2-2	14	TGCGCCAGCAGCTTGGGTGGAGGCGCCGGGGAGCTGTTTTTT	CASSLGGGAGELFF
.	TRBV7-2	TRBD1	TRBJ2-3	16	TGTGCCAGCAGCTTAGCGCCGGGACAGGGGAGAGATACGCAGTATTTT	CASSLAPGQGRDTQYF
.	TRBV10-2	.	TRBJ2-5	14	TGCGCCAGCAGTGAATACAGGGGGGGGGTGACCCAGTACTTC	CASSEYRGGVTQYF
.	TRBV5-6	TRBD1	TRBJ1-2	14	TGTGCCAGCAGCTTGGTCGACAGGGTGAGAGGCTACACCTTC	CASSLVDRVRGYTF
.	TRBV27	TRBD1	TRBJ1-1	15	TGTGCCAGCAGTTCGACAGGGGGCGGGTACACTGAAGCTTTCTTT	CASSSTGGGYTEAFF
.	TRBV2	.	TRBJ2-5	14	TGTGCCAGCAGTGGCAGGGGCGGGCAAGAGACCCAGTACTTC	CASSGRGGQETQYF
few	TRBV29-1	.	TRBJ1-4	11	TGCAGCGTCAGGACTAATGAAAAACTGTTTTTT	CSVRTNEKLFF
.	TRBV6-6	.	TRBJ1-6	16	TGTGCCAGCAGTTCTCCTACCACAGGGAGCGATTCACCCCTCCACTTT	CASSSPTTGSDSPLHF
.	TRBV25-1	.	TRBJ1-5	15	TGTGCCAGCAGTGCGGCTTCCGAGGAGAATCAGCCCCAGCATTTT	CASSAASEENQPQHF
.	TRBV28	.	TRBJ1-6	13	TGTGCCAGCAGGCGGACAGAGAATTCACCCCTCCACTTT	CASRRTENSPLHF
few	TRBV27	.	TRBJ2-7	15	TGTGCCAGCATCAACCGACAGGGAGGTATCTACGAGCAGTACTTC	CASINRQGGIYEQYF
.	TRBV2	.	TRBJ1-2	12	TGTGCCAGCGAGGGCGGGGTATATGGCTACACCTTC	CASEGGVYGYTF
few	TRBV2	.	TRBJ2-3	12	TGTGCCAGCAGTGATTCTAGCGCTACGCAGTATTTT	CASSDSSATQYF
.	TRBV6-4	TRBD1	TRBJ1-6	14	TGTGCCAGCAGCGCCGGGACAGCAAATTCACCCCTCCACTTT	CASSAGTANSPLHF
.	TRBV15	TRBD1	TRBJ2-3	15	TGTGCCACCAATACGGGACAGGGTACGTCAGATACGCAGTATTTT	CATNTGQGTSDTQYF
.	TRBV9	TRBD1	TRBJ2-7	13	TGTGCCAGCAGCGAGACAGGGGGCTCTGGGCAGTACTTC	CASSETGGSGQYF
few	TRBV7-9	.	TRBJ2-1	13	TGTGCCAGCCTGCAGGGGAATTACAATGAGCAGTTCTTC	CASLQGNYNEQFF
.	TRBV19	TRBD2	TRBJ2-7	13	TGTGCCAGTAATAGCGGGGATACCTACGAGCAGTACTTC	CASNSGDTYEQYF
.	TRBV6-1	.	TRBJ1-5	15	TGTGCCAGCAGTCTGGACAGACGGAGCAATCAGCCCCAGCATTTT	CASSLDRRSNQPQHF
.	TRBV6-5	.	TRBJ2-5	13	TGTGCCAGCAGTTCCCGACAGGCGGGGACCCAGTACTTC	CASSSRQAGTQYF
.	TRBV7-3	TRBD2	TRBJ2-1	15	TGTGCCAGCAGCTCGCTAGCGGGGGGATACAATGAGCAGTTCTTC	CASSSLAGGYNEQFF
few	TRBV13	TRBD1	TRBJ2-2	14	TGTGCCAGCAGCCCCAGCAGGGGGACCGGGGAGCTGTTTTTT	CASSPSRGTGELFF
once	TRBV11-3	.	TRBJ1-3	15	TGTGCCAGCAGCTTGGGGGGGGCCTCTGGAAACACCATATATTTT	CASSLGGASGNTIYF
.	TRBV7-3	.	TRBJ2-3	16	TGTGCCAGCAGCCCTGGGAGGGGGGGCGGGACAGATACGCAGTATTTT	CASSPGRGGGTDTQYF
.	TRBV27	.	TRBJ1-5	15	TGTGCCAGCAGTTGGTCAGGGGCCCCTAATCAGCCCCAGCATTTT	CASSWSGAPNQPQHF
.	TRBV9	TRBD1	TRBJ1-2	14	TGTGCCAGCACCGAAGAGGGGGCACACTATGGCTACACCTTC	CASTEEGAHYGYTF
.	TRBV6-6	.	TRBJ1-1	13	TGTGCCAGCAGTGGACAGTTTAACACTGAAGCTTTCTTT	CASSGQFNTEAFF
.	TRBV18	TRBD1	TRBJ2-7	15	TGTGCCAGCTCATATGGACAGGGGATCCCCTACGAGCAGTACTTC	CASSYGQGIPYEQYF
.	TRBV6-5	TRBD1	TRBJ1-5	15	TGTGCCAGCAGTACCCACAGGGGGCAGAATCAGCCCCAGCATTTT	CASSTHRGQNQPQHF
.	TRBV7-8	.	TRBJ1-4	16	TGTGCCAGCAACCAGGGCGGCTTTACAACTAATGAAAAACTGTTTTTT	CASNQGGFTTNEKLFF
.	TRBV25-1	.	TRBJ1-1	13	TGTGCCAGCAGTCGTACAGGGAACACTGAAGCTTTCTTT	CASSRTGNTEAFF
.	TRBV7-2	.	TRBJ2-3	15	TGTGCCAGCAGCTTAGGGGGGGGCGCCGTGAATACGCAGTATTTT	CASSLGGGAVNTQYF
.	TRBV29-1	TRBD1	TRBJ1-2	16	TGCAGCGTTGAAGGCGGAGACAGGCCCGTGACAGGGGGCTACACCTTC	CSVEGGDRPVTGGYTF
.	TRBV7-3	TRBD1	TRBJ1-1	13	TGTGCCAGCAGCTTGGGACAGCACACTGAAGCTTTCTTT	CASSLGQHTEAFF
.	TRBV7-6	.	TRBJ1-1	14	TGTGCCAGCAGCCCCCTCGGGGGAGACAGTGAAGCTTTCTTT	CASSPLGGDSEAFF
.	TRBV18	TRBD1	TRBJ1-1	14	TGTGCCAGCTCACCCTCCGACAGGGGCACTGAAGCTTTCTTT	CASSPSDRGTEAFF
.	TRBV5-1	.	TRBJ2-3	14	TGCGCCAGCAGCTTGGTAGCAGGGGCAGATACGCAGTATTTT	CASSLVAGADTQYF
.	TRBV5-1	TRBD1	TRBJ1-1	15	TGCGCCAGCAGCTCCTCATTTACAGGGGGCTTTGAAGCTTTCTTT	CASSSSFTGGFEAFF
.	TRBV7-9	.	TRBJ1-1	14	TGTGCCAGCAGCTTAGCTTGGGGGCAGCCTGAAGCTTTCTTT	CASSLAWGQPEAFF
few	TRBV30	TRBD1	TRBJ2-7	13	TGTGCCTGGAACAGGGGTTCAGCCTACGAGCAGTACTTC	CAWNRGSAYEQYF
.	TRBV5-1	.	TRBJ2-1	15	TGCGCCAGCAGCTTGGGGCTGGGGGGCTACAATGAGCAGTTCTTC	CASSLGLGGYNEQFF
medium-sized	TRBV13	.	TRBJ2-5	12	TGTGCCAGCCGCGGAGGGCAAGAGACCCAGTACTTC	CASRGGQETQYF
.	TRBV5-4	TRBD2	TRBJ2-5	16	TGTGCCAGCAGCTTGGCCGGGGCTAGCGGAAAAGAGACCCAGTACTTC	CASSLAGASGKETQYF